This T cell receptor (beta chain) was sequenced in a study of T cell repertoires in cytomegalovirus infection. About the study: The public TCR beta signatures pointed to both CMV infection and matching HLA type.

TCRdb passed the reads through MiXCR, listing each CDR3 protein once. The repertoire holds a few hundred thousand distinct CDR3 sequences, about 40% seen once, with 48% in the top ten. Germline loops: CDR1 MNHEY, CDR2 SVGAGI. V was pared by 6 bases and J by 8 bases, with 10 bases of the junction left unmatched. The CDR3 length is 14 residues. Worth noting for this clonotype: Its antigen is not identified.

V is TRBV6-5 and J is TRBJ2-1; TRBD1 matches 7 bases. The sequence came from a human donor in good health (CMV status not recorded). Some clones in this sample may be carry-over from other donors' samples. Sequencing used cultured PBMCs, obtained from culture after CMV antigen stimulation. The DNA of the CDR3 is TGTGCCAGCAGCCGCAACAGGGGTCGGGATGAGCAGTTCTTC. Translated, it gives CASSRNRGRDEQFF.